This T cell receptor (beta chain) was captured by sequencing in a study of T cells in Graves' hyperthyroidism and ophthalmopathy. This clonotype was observed at least ten times. CDR3 size: 13 residues. V trimming: 8 bases; J trimming: 0 bases; junction bases outside the gene matches: 4. Per germline, CDR1 SGHRS and CDR2 YFSETQ. Amplification yielded TCR beta CDR3 regions, with RNA transcripts as the source. TCR CDR3 underwent first-round RT-PCR with the HTBI primer set. TCRdb fed the multiplex PCR reads into MiXCR, producing one record per CDR3 protein. There are about 380,000 distinct CDR3 sequences in the sample; approximately 17% occur only once, and 35% to 45% lies in the top ten. Ophthalmopathy in the patients scored at least 3 on Clinical Activity Score and at least 4 on NOSPECS grade, lasting under 3 months. Diagnoses were established using clinical symptoms, serum thyroxine and TRAb, thyroid ultrasound and orbital computed tomography.

The sequencing sample was made of blood. This TCR was sampled from a young man with Graves' ophthalmopathy. The rearrangement links TRBV5-1 to TRBJ2-7; 8 bases are a match to TRBD1. This CDR3 is CASDRGDSYEQYF. The DNA for the CDR3 is TGCGCCAGTGACAGGGGAGACTCCTACGAGCAGTACTTC.